The following is a TCR beta chain sequence with its context. Unique molecular identifiers were used in preparing the TCRbeta library. MiXCR was run by TCRdb on the PCR reads, yielding one entry per CDR3 protein. The sample includes a few hundred thousand distinct CDR3 sequences, approximately 11% of them seen just once. Trimming removed 2 bases from V and 4 bases from J; junction bases left unmatched: 5. The CDR3 sequence is 14 residues long. Germline lookup yields CDR1 DFQATT and CDR2 SNEGSKA (reference sequence). This specimen belongs to a study of T-cell reconstitution after alpha-beta-depleted transplantation in children.

The rearrangement joins TRBV20-1 to TRBJ1-5; TRBD1 matches 7 bases. The sequence derives from a human donor who donated a stem cell graft to a child with acute myeloid leukemia. Sample: PBMCs from the stem cell graft donor, taken from the stem cell graft. CDR3 DNA sequence: TGCAGTGCTAGACCCCGGGACAGAAATCAGCCCCAGCATTTT. Protein sequence: CSARPRDRNQPQHF.